This entry is about one T cell receptor (beta chain). The sample originates from a study of blood T cell repertoires in COVID-19. The data were produced by immunoSEQ multiplex PCR, yet TCRdb's version contains in-frame clones alone and is incomplete. Of 100,000 or so clones listed, approximately 90% are singletons. This CDR3 is 19 amino acids long. Per the germline V gene, CDR1 is MNHEY and CDR2 is SMNVEV (reference sequence). Trimming removed 5 bases at V and 0 bases at J, with 20 bases between. The sample comprised peripheral blood. This receptor was obtained from a man over 45 with active COVID-19. The chain couples TRBV27 to TRBJ2-6; TRBD1 is a possible D gene (5 bases). CDR3 DNA: TGTGCCAGCAGTGGGGTGACAGAATCATTGGGCTCTGGGGCCAACGTCCTGACTTTC. Translating it yields CASSGVTESLGSGANVLTF.